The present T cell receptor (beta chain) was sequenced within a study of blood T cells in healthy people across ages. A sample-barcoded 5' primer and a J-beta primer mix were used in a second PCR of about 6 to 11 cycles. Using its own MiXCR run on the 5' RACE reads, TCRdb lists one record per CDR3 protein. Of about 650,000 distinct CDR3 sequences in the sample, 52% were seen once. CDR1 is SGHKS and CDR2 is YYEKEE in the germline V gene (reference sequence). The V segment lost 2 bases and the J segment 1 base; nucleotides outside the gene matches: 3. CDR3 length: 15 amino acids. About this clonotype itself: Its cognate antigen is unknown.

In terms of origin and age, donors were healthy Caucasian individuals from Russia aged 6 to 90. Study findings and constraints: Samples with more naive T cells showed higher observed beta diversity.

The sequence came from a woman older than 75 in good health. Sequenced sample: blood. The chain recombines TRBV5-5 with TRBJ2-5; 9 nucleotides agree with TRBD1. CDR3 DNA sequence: TGTGCCAGCAGCTTCCGGACAGGGGTCCAAGAGACCCAGTACTTC. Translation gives CASSFRTGVQETQYF.